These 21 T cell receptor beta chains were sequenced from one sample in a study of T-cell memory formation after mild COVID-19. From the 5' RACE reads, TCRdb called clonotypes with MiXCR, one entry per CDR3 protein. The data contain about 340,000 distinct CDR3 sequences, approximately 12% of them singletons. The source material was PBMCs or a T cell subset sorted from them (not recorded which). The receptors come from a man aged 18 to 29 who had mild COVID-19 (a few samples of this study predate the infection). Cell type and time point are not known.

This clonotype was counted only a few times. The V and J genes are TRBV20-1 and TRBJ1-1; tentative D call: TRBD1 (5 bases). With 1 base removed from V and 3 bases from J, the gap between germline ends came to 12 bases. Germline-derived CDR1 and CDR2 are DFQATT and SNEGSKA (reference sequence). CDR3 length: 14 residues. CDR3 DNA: TGCAGTGCTAGAGTTAAGGGGATGGACACTGAAGCTTTCTTT. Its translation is CSARVKGMDTEAFF.

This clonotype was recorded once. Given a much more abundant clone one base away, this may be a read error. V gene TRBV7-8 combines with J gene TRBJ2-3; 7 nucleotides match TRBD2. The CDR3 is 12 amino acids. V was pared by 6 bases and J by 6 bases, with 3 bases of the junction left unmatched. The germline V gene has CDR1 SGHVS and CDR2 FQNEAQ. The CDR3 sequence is CASRHGGDTQYF. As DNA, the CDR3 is TGTGCCAGCAGACACGGGGGGGATACGCAGTATTTT.

This CDR3 is CASSVGHREETQYF. CDR3 nucleotides: TGTGCCAGCAGCGTAGGACACAGAGAAGAGACCCAGTACTTC. The rearrangement links TRBV9 to TRBJ2-5; D ambiguous. The CDR3 contains 14 residues. With 0 bases removed from V and 3 bases from J, the gap between germline ends came to 9 bases. Germline assignment: CDR1 SGDLS and CDR2 YYNGEE.

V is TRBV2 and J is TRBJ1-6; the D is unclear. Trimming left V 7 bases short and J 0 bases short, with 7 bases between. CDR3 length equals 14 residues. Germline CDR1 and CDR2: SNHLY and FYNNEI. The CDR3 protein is CASTPDSYNSPLHF. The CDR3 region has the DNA TGTGCCAGCACGCCGGACTCCTATAATTCACCCCTCCACTTT.

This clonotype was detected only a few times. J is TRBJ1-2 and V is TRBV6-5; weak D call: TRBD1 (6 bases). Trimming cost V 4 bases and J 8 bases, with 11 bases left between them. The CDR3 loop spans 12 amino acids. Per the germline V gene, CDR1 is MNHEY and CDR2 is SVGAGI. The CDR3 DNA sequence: TGTGCCAGCAGTTTTCCAAGGGGGGGCTACACCTTC. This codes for CASSFPRGGYTF.

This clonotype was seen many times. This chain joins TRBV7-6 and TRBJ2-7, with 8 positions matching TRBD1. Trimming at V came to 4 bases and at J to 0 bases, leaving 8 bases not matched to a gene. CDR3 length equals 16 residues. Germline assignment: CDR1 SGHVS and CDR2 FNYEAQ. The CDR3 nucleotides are TGTGCCAGCAGCTCCCGGGACAGGACGCTCTCCTACGAGCAGTACTTC. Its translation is CASSSRDRTLSYEQYF.

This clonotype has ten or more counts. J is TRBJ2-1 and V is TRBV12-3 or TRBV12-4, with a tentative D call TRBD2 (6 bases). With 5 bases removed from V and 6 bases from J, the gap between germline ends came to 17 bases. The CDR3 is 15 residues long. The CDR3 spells CASSPRGTGSNEQFF. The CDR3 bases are TGTGCCAGCAGTCCCCGGGGGACGGGATCCAATGAGCAGTTCTTC.

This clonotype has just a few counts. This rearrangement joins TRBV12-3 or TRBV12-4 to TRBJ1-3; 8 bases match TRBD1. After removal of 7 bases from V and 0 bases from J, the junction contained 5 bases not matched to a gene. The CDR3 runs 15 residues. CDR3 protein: CASKDRESSGNTIYF. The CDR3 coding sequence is TGTGCCAGCAAGGACAGGGAGAGCTCTGGAAACACCATATATTTT.

CDR3 region: CASMRDQNTGELFF. The CDR3 region has the DNA TGCGCCAGCATGAGGGACCAAAACACCGGGGAGCTGTTTTTT. The rearrangement links TRBV5-1 to TRBJ2-2; D may correspond to TRBD1 or TRBD2 (5 bases each). Trimming removed 6 bases from V and 2 bases from J, with 11 bases in between. CDR3 length: 14 residues. Per germline, CDR1 SGHRS and CDR2 YFSETQ.

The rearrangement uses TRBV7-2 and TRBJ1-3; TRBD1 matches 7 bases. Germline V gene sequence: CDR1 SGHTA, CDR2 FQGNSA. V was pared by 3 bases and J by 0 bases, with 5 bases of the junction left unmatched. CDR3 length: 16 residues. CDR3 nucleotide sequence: TGTGCCAGCAGCTTTACCGGGACAGCCTCTGGAAACACCATATATTTT. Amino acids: CASSFTGTASGNTIYF.

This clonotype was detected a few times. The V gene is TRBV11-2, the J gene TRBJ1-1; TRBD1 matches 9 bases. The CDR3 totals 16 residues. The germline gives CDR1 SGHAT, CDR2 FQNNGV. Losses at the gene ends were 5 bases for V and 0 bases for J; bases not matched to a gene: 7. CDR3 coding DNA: TGTGCCAGCAGCACCCCGACAGGGGGTATGAACACTGAAGCTTTCTTT. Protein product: CASSTPTGGMNTEAFF.

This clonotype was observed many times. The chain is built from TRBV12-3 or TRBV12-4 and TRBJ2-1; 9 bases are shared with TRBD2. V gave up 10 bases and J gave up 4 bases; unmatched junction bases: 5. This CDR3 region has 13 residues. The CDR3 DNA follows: TGTGCCAACCCGGGACTAGCTTACAATGAGCAGTTCTTC. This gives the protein CANPGLAYNEQFF.

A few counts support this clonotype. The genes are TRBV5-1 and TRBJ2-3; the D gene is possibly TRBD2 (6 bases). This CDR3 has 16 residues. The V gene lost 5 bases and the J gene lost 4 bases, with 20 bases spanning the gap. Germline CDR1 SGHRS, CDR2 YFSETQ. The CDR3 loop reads CASSYTSGGIADTQYF. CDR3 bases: TGCGCCAGCAGTTATACCTCCGGGGGTATCGCAGATACGCAGTATTTT.

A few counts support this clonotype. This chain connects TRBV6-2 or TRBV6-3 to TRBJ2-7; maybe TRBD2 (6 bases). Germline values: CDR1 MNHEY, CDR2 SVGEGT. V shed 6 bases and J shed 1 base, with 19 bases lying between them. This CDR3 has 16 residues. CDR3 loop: CASSPAGSLTSYEQYV. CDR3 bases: TGTGCCAGCAGCCCGGCCGGGAGTCTAACTTCCTACGAGCAGTACGTC.

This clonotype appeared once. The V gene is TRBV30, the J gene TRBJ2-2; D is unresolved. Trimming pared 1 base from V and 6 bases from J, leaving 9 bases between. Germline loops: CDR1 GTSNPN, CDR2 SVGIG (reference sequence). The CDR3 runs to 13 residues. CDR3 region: CAWSETDPGELFF. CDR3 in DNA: TGTGCCTGGAGTGAAACAGACCCCGGGGAGCTGTTTTTT.

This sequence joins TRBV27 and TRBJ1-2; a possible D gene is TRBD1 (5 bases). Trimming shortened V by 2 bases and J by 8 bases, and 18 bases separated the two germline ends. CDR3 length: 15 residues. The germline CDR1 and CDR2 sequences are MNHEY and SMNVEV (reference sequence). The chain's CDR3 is CASSLGSGAVGGYTF. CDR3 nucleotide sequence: TGTGCCAGCAGTTTAGGTTCTGGGGCAGTCGGGGGCTACACCTTC.

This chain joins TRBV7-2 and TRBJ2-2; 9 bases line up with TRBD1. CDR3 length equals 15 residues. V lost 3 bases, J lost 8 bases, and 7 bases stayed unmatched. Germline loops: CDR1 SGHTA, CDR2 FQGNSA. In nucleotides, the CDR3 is TGTGCCAGCAGCTTCCTGGGACAGGGAATAGGGGAGCTGTTTTTT. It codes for CASSFLGQGIGELFF.

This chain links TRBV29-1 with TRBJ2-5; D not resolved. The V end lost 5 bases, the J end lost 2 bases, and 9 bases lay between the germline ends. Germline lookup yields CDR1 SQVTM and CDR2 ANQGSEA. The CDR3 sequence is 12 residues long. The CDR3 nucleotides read TGCAGCGTTTGGCAGACTCAAGAGACCCAGTACTTC. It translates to CSVWQTQETQYF.

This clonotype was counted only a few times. The CDR3 here is CASSSRIISPGANVLTF. The CDR3 coding sequence is TGTGCCAGCAGCTCCCGGATCATTTCTCCTGGGGCCAACGTCCTGACTTTC. V gene TRBV7-9 combines with J gene TRBJ2-6; D ambiguous. The germline V and J ends were trimmed by 4 bases and 2 bases, with 15 bases remaining between them. Germline CDR1 SEHNR, CDR2 FQNEAQ (reference sequence). This CDR3 has 17 amino acids.

CDR3 sequence reads: CARLTSPPRDYEQYV. The CDR3 nucleotides read TGTGCCAGATTAACCAGCCCTCCGAGGGACTACGAGCAGTACGTC. This chain connects TRBV28 to TRBJ2-7, with D possibly matching TRBD2 (5 bases). CDR1 and CDR2 from the germline V gene are MDHEN and SYDVKM. This CDR3 has 15 residues. Trimming shortened V by 9 bases and J by 3 bases, and 21 bases separated the two germline ends.

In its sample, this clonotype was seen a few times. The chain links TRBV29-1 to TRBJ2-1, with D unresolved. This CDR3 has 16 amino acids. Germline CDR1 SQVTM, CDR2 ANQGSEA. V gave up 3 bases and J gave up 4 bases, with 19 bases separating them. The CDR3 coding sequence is TGCAGCGTTGATCGTTTGCTGCCACAGCATTACAATGAGCAGTTCTTC. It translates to CSVDRLLPQHYNEQFF.